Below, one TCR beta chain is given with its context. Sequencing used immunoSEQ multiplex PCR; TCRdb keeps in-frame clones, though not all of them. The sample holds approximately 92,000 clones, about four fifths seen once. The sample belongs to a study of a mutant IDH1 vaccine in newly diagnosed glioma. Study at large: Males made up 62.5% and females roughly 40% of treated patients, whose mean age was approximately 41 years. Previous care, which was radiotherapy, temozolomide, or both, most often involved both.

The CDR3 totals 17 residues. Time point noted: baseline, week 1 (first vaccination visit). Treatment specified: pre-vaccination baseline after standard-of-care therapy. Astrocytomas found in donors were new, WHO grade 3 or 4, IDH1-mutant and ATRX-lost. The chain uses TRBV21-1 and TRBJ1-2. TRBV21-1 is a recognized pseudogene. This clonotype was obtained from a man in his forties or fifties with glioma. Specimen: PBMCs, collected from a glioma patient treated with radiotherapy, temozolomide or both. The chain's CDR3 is CASSKKDRDPTNYGYTF. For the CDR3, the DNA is TGTGCCAGCAGCAAGAAGGACCGGGACCCTACTAACTATGGCTACACCTTC.